Listed below are T cell receptor beta chains from one sample, sequenced in a study of regulatory T cells in long-lasting Graves disease. TCRdb re-called the multiplex PCR reads through MiXCR, storing one row per CDR3 protein. The sample lists hundreds of thousands of distinct CDR3 sequences; around 12% were seen once. The same data also contributed to another study, on T cells in Graves' hyperthyroidism and ophthalmopathy.

The source material was peripheral blood mononuclear cells (PBMCs), sampled at new diagnosis, from a patient treated with antithyroid drugs. These receptors all stem from a woman under 40 with Graves disease. Each CDR3 is given with its conserved first and last residue. The D gene is left open where the match is weak. Clone size is shown for a subset of rows, as once, few, many or a class of expanded clone.

cdr3_aa: CASSQGRRTGRETQYF
cdr3_nt: TGCGCCAGCAGCCAAGGTCGCAGGACAGGGCGAGAGACCCAGTACTTC
d_call: TRBD1
clone_size: NA
j_call: TRBJ2-5
v_call: TRBV4-1

cdr3_aa: CASTSGQGVTTGNQPQHF
cdr3_nt: TGTGCCAGCACTTCGGGACAGGGTGTCACCACCGGCAATCAGCCCCAGCATTTT
d_call: TRBD1
clone_size: NA
j_call: TRBJ1-5
v_call: TRBV2

cdr3_aa: CASSKWASYEQYF
cdr3_nt: TGTGCCAGCAGCAAGTGGGCTTCCTACGAGCAGTACTTC
d_call: NA
clone_size: many
j_call: TRBJ2-7
v_call: TRBV7-9

cdr3_aa: CASSFWEGAMNTEAFF
cdr3_nt: TGTGCCAGCAGTTTTTGGGAGGGGGCAATGAACACTGAAGCTTTCTTT
d_call: TRBD1
clone_size: many
j_call: TRBJ1-1
v_call: TRBV12-3/TRBV12-4

cdr3_aa: CASSQFFGSTNEKLFF
cdr3_nt: TGTGCCAGCAGCCAGTTTTTCGGGTCAACTAATGAAAAACTGTTTTTT
d_call: NA
clone_size: many
j_call: TRBJ1-4
v_call: TRBV3-1

cdr3_aa: CASSQQGLVAFF
cdr3_nt: TGTGCCAGCAGTCAACAGGGTTTAGTAGCTTTCTTT
d_call: NA
clone_size: many
j_call: TRBJ1-1
v_call: TRBV28

cdr3_aa: CASHGSVRPGSRNEQYF
cdr3_nt: TGTGCCAGCCATGGGTCCGTTCGTCCGGGGAGCCGAAACGAGCAGTACTTC
d_call: NA
clone_size: many
j_call: TRBJ2-7
v_call: TRBV6-1

cdr3_aa: CASIGTRGGEKLFF
cdr3_nt: TGTGCCAGCATAGGAACAAGGGGTGGTGAAAAACTGTTTTTT
d_call: NA
clone_size: many
j_call: TRBJ1-4
v_call: TRBV2

cdr3_aa: CSASAASGYNEQFF
cdr3_nt: TGCAGTGCTAGTGCGGCTAGCGGTTACAATGAGCAGTTCTTC
d_call: TRBD2
clone_size: NA
j_call: TRBJ2-1
v_call: TRBV20-1

cdr3_aa: CASSYSRTSSNNEQFF
cdr3_nt: TGTGCCAGCAGTTACTCGCGGACAAGCTCAAACAATGAGCAGTTCTTC
d_call: NA
clone_size: few
j_call: TRBJ2-1
v_call: TRBV6-2/TRBV6-3

cdr3_aa: CAWSPTSNQPQHF
cdr3_nt: TGTGCCTGGAGTCCGACGTCCAATCAGCCCCAGCATTTT
d_call: NA
clone_size: many
j_call: TRBJ1-5
v_call: TRBV30

cdr3_aa: CASSQGPELAEGELFF
cdr3_nt: TGCGCCAGCAGCCAAGGTCCGGAACTAGCTGAAGGGGAGCTGTTTTTT
d_call: NA
clone_size: NA
j_call: TRBJ2-2
v_call: TRBV4-3

cdr3_aa: CAGSLPSGRPYEQYF
cdr3_nt: TGTGCCGGCAGCTTGCCCTCGGGACGGCCCTACGAGCAGTACTTC
d_call: NA
clone_size: NA
j_call: TRBJ2-7
v_call: TRBV11-2

cdr3_aa: CASRLAGATETQYF
cdr3_nt: TGTGCCAGCAGGCTAGCGGGAGCAACGGAGACCCAGTACTTC
d_call: TRBD2
clone_size: many
j_call: TRBJ2-5
v_call: TRBV28

cdr3_aa: CASSRGQLALYNEQFF
cdr3_nt: TGTGCCAGCAGTCGAGGGCAACTAGCGCTTTACAATGAGCAGTTCTTC
d_call: TRBD2
clone_size: many
j_call: TRBJ2-1
v_call: TRBV2

cdr3_aa: CSARTSVGRTEAFF
cdr3_nt: TGCAGTGCAAGGACATCCGTGGGGAGAACTGAAGCTTTCTTT
d_call: NA
clone_size: NA
j_call: TRBJ1-1
v_call: TRBV20-1

cdr3_aa: CASSPLRRGLAYTDTQYF
cdr3_nt: TGTGCCAGCAGTCCCCTCAGAAGGGGGCTAGCGTACACAGATACGCAGTATTTT
d_call: NA
clone_size: few
j_call: TRBJ2-3
v_call: TRBV24-1

cdr3_aa: CSARVGTSGNEQFF
cdr3_nt: TGCAGTGCTAGGGTCGGGACTAGCGGAAATGAGCAGTTCTTC
d_call: TRBD2
clone_size: NA
j_call: TRBJ2-1
v_call: TRBV20-1

cdr3_aa: CASSLTTVSEAFF
cdr3_nt: TGTGCCAGCAGCTTAACGACAGTCTCTGAAGCTTTCTTT
d_call: NA
clone_size: many
j_call: TRBJ1-1
v_call: TRBV7-2

cdr3_aa: CASSWTGARNTEAFF
cdr3_nt: TGTGCCAGCAGTTGGACAGGGGCCAGGAACACTGAAGCTTTCTTT
d_call: TRBD1
clone_size: many
j_call: TRBJ1-1
v_call: TRBV6-5

cdr3_aa: CASRGWGFGTGELFF
cdr3_nt: TGTGCCAGCAGGGGTTGGGGGTTTGGGACCGGGGAGCTGTTTTTT
d_call: NA
clone_size: many
j_call: TRBJ2-2
v_call: TRBV2

cdr3_aa: CASSLAPGQVHEQYF
cdr3_nt: TGCGCCAGCAGCTTGGCTCCAGGTCAGGTTCACGAGCAGTACTTC
d_call: NA
clone_size: many
j_call: TRBJ2-7
v_call: TRBV5-1

cdr3_aa: CASSSTKGANVLTF
cdr3_nt: TGTGCCAGCAGTTCGACAAAAGGGGCCAACGTCCTGACTTTC
d_call: NA
clone_size: few
j_call: TRBJ2-6
v_call: TRBV11-2

cdr3_aa: CASSPLQGNWAFF
cdr3_nt: TGTGCCAGCTCACCACTCCAGGGAAATTGGGCTTTCTTT
d_call: NA
clone_size: many
j_call: TRBJ1-1
v_call: TRBV18

cdr3_aa: CASRVGSGNTIYF
cdr3_nt: TGTGCCAGCAGAGTAGGATCTGGAAACACCATATATTTT
d_call: NA
clone_size: many
j_call: TRBJ1-3
v_call: TRBV2

cdr3_aa: CAWRQASGGSNQPQHF
cdr3_nt: TGTGCCTGGAGGCAGGCATCGGGGGGTAGCAATCAGCCCCAGCATTTT
d_call: NA
clone_size: NA
j_call: TRBJ1-5
v_call: TRBV30

cdr3_aa: CASSPTGANTEAFF
cdr3_nt: TGTGCCAGCAGCCCGACAGGAGCGAACACTGAAGCTTTCTTT
d_call: NA
clone_size: many
j_call: TRBJ1-1
v_call: TRBV2

cdr3_aa: CASSAAITPQHF
cdr3_nt: TGTGCCAGCAGCGCCGCCATAACGCCCCAGCATTTT
d_call: NA
clone_size: many
j_call: TRBJ1-5
v_call: TRBV7-8

cdr3_aa: CAWSISTGNTIYF
cdr3_nt: TGTGCCTGGAGTATTTCGACAGGGAACACCATATATTTT
d_call: TRBD1
clone_size: many
j_call: TRBJ1-3
v_call: TRBV30

cdr3_aa: CASSYLGQGNYGYTF
cdr3_nt: TGTGCCAGCAGTTACCTAGGACAGGGGAACTATGGCTACACCTTC
d_call: TRBD1
clone_size: many
j_call: TRBJ1-2
v_call: TRBV6-9

cdr3_aa: CASRPGTSGRAGELFF
cdr3_nt: TGTGCCAGTAGGCCCGGGACTAGCGGGAGAGCCGGGGAGCTGTTTTTT
d_call: TRBD2
clone_size: NA
j_call: TRBJ2-2
v_call: TRBV19

cdr3_aa: CASNPPRGMNYGYTF
cdr3_nt: TGTGCCAGCAACCCCCCCCGGGGGATGAACTATGGCTACACCTTC
d_call: NA
clone_size: many
j_call: TRBJ1-2
v_call: TRBV28

cdr3_aa: CASSWTSGNNEQFF
cdr3_nt: TGTGCCAGCAGCTGGACTAGCGGAAACAATGAGCAGTTCTTC
d_call: TRBD2
clone_size: many
j_call: TRBJ2-1
v_call: TRBV11-2

cdr3_aa: CSVDIGGGEQFF
cdr3_nt: TGCAGCGTTGATATCGGTGGGGGTGAGCAGTTCTTC
d_call: NA
clone_size: many
j_call: TRBJ2-1
v_call: TRBV29-1

cdr3_aa: CASSLRDRGETQYF
cdr3_nt: TGTGCCAGCAGCCTCCGGGACAGGGGTGAGACCCAGTACTTC
d_call: TRBD1
clone_size: many
j_call: TRBJ2-5
v_call: TRBV12-3/TRBV12-4

cdr3_aa: CASSLRFQGRQPQHF
cdr3_nt: TGTGCCAGCAGCCTGAGGTTCCAGGGAAGACAGCCCCAGCATTTT
d_call: NA
clone_size: NA
j_call: TRBJ1-5
v_call: TRBV5-5

cdr3_aa: CAWSPLGTGSGYTF
cdr3_nt: TGTGCCTGGAGTCCCCTTGGAACAGGGAGTGGCTACACCTTC
d_call: NA
clone_size: many
j_call: TRBJ1-2
v_call: TRBV30

cdr3_aa: CASRYRDREFILTNTEAFF
cdr3_nt: TGTGCCAGCAGATACCGGGACAGGGAATTCATTTTAACAAACACTGAAGCTTTCTTT
d_call: TRBD1
clone_size: many
j_call: TRBJ1-1
v_call: TRBV5-5

cdr3_aa: CASSSIQETQYF
cdr3_nt: TGTGCCAGCAGTTCCATCCAAGAGACCCAGTACTTC
d_call: NA
clone_size: many
j_call: TRBJ2-5
v_call: TRBV28

cdr3_aa: CATSDWTANYGYTF
cdr3_nt: TGTGCCACCAGTGATTGGACAGCTAACTATGGCTACACCTTC
d_call: NA
clone_size: many
j_call: TRBJ1-2
v_call: TRBV24-1

cdr3_aa: CASSLLPGTGPATQYF
cdr3_nt: TGTGCCAGCAGTTTGTTACCGGGGACAGGGCCGGCGACCCAGTACTTC
d_call: TRBD1
clone_size: many
j_call: TRBJ2-5
v_call: TRBV6-2/TRBV6-3

cdr3_aa: CASRITGSADTEAFF
cdr3_nt: TGTGCCAGCAGGATTACAGGGAGCGCCGACACTGAAGCTTTCTTT
d_call: NA
clone_size: NA
j_call: TRBJ1-1
v_call: TRBV6-1

cdr3_aa: CSARRQGNQPQHF
cdr3_nt: TGCAGTGCTAGAAGACAGGGGAATCAGCCCCAGCATTTT
d_call: TRBD1
clone_size: many
j_call: TRBJ1-5
v_call: TRBV20-1

cdr3_aa: CASSLGRANYGYTF
cdr3_nt: TGTGCCAGCAGCTTAGGGCGGGCTAACTATGGCTACACCTTC
d_call: NA
clone_size: many
j_call: TRBJ1-2
v_call: TRBV12-3/TRBV12-4

cdr3_aa: CATSREGYSNQPQHF
cdr3_nt: TGTGCCACCAGCAGAGAAGGTTATAGCAATCAGCCCCAGCATTTT
d_call: NA
clone_size: many
j_call: TRBJ1-5
v_call: TRBV15

cdr3_aa: CATSRDSEAMEHF
cdr3_nt: TGTGCCACCAGCAGAGATTCGGAGGCAATGGAGCATTTT
d_call: NA
clone_size: NA
j_call: TRBJ1-5
v_call: TRBV15

cdr3_aa: CASSLYQGYQPQHF
cdr3_nt: TGTGCCAGCAGTTTATATCAGGGGTATCAGCCCCAGCATTTT
d_call: NA
clone_size: many
j_call: TRBJ1-5
v_call: TRBV27

cdr3_aa: CASSADAGPWGETQYF
cdr3_nt: TGTGCCAGCAGCGCAGATGCGGGACCCTGGGGGGAGACCCAGTACTTC
d_call: NA
clone_size: few
j_call: TRBJ2-5
v_call: TRBV5-6

cdr3_aa: CAIRGEHLTDTQYF
cdr3_nt: TGTGCCATCAGGGGAGAGCACCTCACAGATACGCAGTATTTT
d_call: NA
clone_size: many
j_call: TRBJ2-3
v_call: TRBV10-3

cdr3_aa: CASSQSGVEKLFF
cdr3_nt: TGTGCCAGTAGTCAGTCGGGGGTTGAAAAACTGTTTTTT
d_call: NA
clone_size: few
j_call: TRBJ1-4
v_call: TRBV19

cdr3_aa: CASTPSASGGELFF
cdr3_nt: TGTGCCAGCACCCCCTCCGCATCCGGCGGGGAGCTGTTTTTT
d_call: NA
clone_size: many
j_call: TRBJ2-2
v_call: TRBV12-3/TRBV12-4

cdr3_aa: CASTLGAVYNEQFF
cdr3_nt: TGTGCCAGCACCCTCGGGGCGGTTTACAATGAGCAGTTCTTC
d_call: NA
clone_size: many
j_call: TRBJ2-1
v_call: TRBV11-3

cdr3_aa: CASTAGGGGPYEQYF
cdr3_nt: TGTGCCAGCACCGCCGGGGGGGGAGGGCCCTACGAGCAGTACTTC
d_call: TRBD2
clone_size: NA
j_call: TRBJ2-7
v_call: TRBV6-1